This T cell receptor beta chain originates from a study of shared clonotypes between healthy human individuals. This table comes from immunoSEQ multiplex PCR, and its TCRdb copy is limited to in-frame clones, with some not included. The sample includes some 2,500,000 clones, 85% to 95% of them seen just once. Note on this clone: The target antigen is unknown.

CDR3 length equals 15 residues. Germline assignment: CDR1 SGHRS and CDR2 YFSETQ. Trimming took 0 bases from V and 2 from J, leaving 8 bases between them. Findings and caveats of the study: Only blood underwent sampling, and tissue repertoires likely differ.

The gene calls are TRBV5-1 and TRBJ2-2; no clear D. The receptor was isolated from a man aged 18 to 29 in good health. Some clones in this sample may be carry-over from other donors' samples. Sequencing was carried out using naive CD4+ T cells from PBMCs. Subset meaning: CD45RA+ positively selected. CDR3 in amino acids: CASSLGAVNTGELFF. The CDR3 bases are TGCGCCAGCAGCTTGGGGGCGGTTAACACCGGGGAGCTGTTTTTT.